This T cell receptor (beta chain) came from a study of blood T cell repertoires in COVID-19 (dated by TCRdb to the early 2020s). Regarding the study in general: The collaborator samples originated in the United States, Italy and Spain and spanned the acute and convalescent phases of COVID-19. The material from the prospective study consisted of cDNA or gDNA derived from T cells, B-cell-depleted T cells, or PBMCs. Deeply sampled blood TCRbeta repertoires from subjects exposed to, actively infected with, or recovered from COVID-19 were included in the dataset. The repertoires were released in a freely available public database intended as a resource for research on the immune response to SARS-CoV-2. Samples came from the ongoing ImmuneRACE study (first 160 participants) plus 1,254 subjects from 6 global collaborators. Sample metadata almost always included a de-identified subject ID, COVID-19 status, age in years and sex. Where HLA class I and class II types were available, the types were taken from metadata supplied by the sample provider, not from assay-based typing.

TCRbeta CDR3 regions were amplified from genomic DNA using the immunoSEQ Assay, a bias-controlled multiplex PCR. Per the original workflow: The number of nucleated cells in each sample was estimated by amplification of reference gene primers within the assay. Sequence reads were collapsed and filtered to measure the absolute abundance of every unique TCRbeta CDR3 rearrangement. For each sample, productive Simpson clonality was calculated as the square root of Simpson's diversity index over productive rearrangements. TCRdb carries this immuneACCESS record with in-frame sequences only. Its versions omit some clonotypes, under half of them owing to an unresolved V gene in the studies checked, with the rest unexplained. The V and J calls and clone size are taken from that table; D and trimming were inferred from the DNA. For this sample there are about 150,000 clones; under 90% appear just once. More than 5.5% of the sample lies in the top ten.

Participants in the prospective study were aged roughly 18 to 89 years, lived in approximately 26 United States geographic areas, and enrolled through a virtual design. To assign participants to cohorts, the prospective study relied on clinical history that participants themselves reported in a screening survey and a study questionnaire. For ImmuneRACE Cohort 3, a participant was defined as recovered based on two consecutive negative NP/OP PCR tests, clearance by a healthcare professional, or resolution of symptoms. Mobile phlebotomists in the prospective study collected whole blood, serum and a nasopharyngeal or oropharyngeal swab from every participant. Over a roughly 2-month period, participants in the prospective study had the option of providing additional blood draws and questionnaires. Prospective study blood samples were shipped either frozen or at room temperature before DNA extraction.

Summary of the overall study and its limitations: The amount of clinical and demographic metadata varied by source and participant and was provided uncurated.

Concerning this clone itself: The antigen this receptor binds is unknown. Qualities for individual bases were not recorded, and no much larger clone is one base off.

This clonotype was sampled from a man aged 50 to 59 who had recovered from COVID-19. The material sequenced was PBMCs or T cells enriched from blood (not recorded which).

CDR3 protein: CASTGSGGDLGTQYF. Here is the DNA: TGCGCCAGCACAGGCAGCGGGGGAGACCTAGGGACCCAGTACTTC. The chain joins TRBV5-1 to TRBJ2-5, with 8 middle bases fitting TRBD2. The germline V gene yields SGHRS for CDR1 and YFSETQ for CDR2. The CDR3, from cysteine to phenylalanine, totals 15 residues. Solely the CDR3 DNA is kept, with 45 bases framed from the first base. After removal of 6 bases from V and 7 bases from J, the junction retains 14 bases not matched to a gene.